The present T cell receptor beta chain was sequenced within a study of spatial heterogeneity in lung cancer. General study results and limits: Mutation tallies in tumors tracked expanded intratumoral alpha and beta TCR counts.

This clonotype was counted at least ten times. The antigen remains undetermined. In TCRdb, the 5' RACE reads were re-called with MiXCR into one record per CDR3 protein. The data hold 3,200 or so distinct CDR3 sequences, with around a tenth observed a single time. V was pared by 6 bases and J by 0 bases, with 13 bases between. CDR1 DFQATT and CDR2 SNEGSKA come from the germline V gene (reference sequence). This CDR3 is 14 amino acids long. This sample's time point: sample taken at primary tumor resection. The receptor was isolated from a male donor with early-stage non-small cell lung cancer. The J gene is TRBJ2-3, the V gene TRBV20-1; D perhaps matches TRBD2 (6 bases). Sequencing used lung tumor tissue, obtained at surgery. CDR3 in amino acids: CSAVSGPSTDTQYF. The DNA for the CDR3 is TGCAGTGCGGTCAGCGGGCCTAGCACAGATACGCAGTATTTT.